These T cell receptor beta chains were read from a single sample in a study of OX40 agonist ivuxolimab in advanced cancers. TCRdb's table, derived via immunoSEQ multiplex PCR, lists solely in-frame clones and lacks some. This table has about 58,000 clones, 81% appearing once. The source material was CD4+ or CD8+ T cells sorted from blood, sampled in a trial of the OX40 agonist ivuxolimab. These receptors were collected from an adult with an advanced solid tumor such as melanoma, head and neck, liver or kidney cancer. Each CDR3 is given with its conserved first and last residue. The D gene is left open where the match is weak. Size is stated for part of the rows, as once, few or many counts, or as a class when the clone is expanded.

size	J	D	length	V	CDR3	DNA
-	TRBJ1-5	-	15	TRBV6-5	CASSADRRGNQPQHF	TGTGCCAGCAGTGCGGACCGGCGGGGGAATCAGCCCCAGCATTTT
few	TRBJ2-4	-	21	TRBV4-1	CASSQAHPPGLTRVTKNIQYF	TGCGCCAGCAGCCAAGCGCACCCGCCGGGGCTCACGCGGGTAACCAAAAACATTCAGTACTTC
-	TRBJ2-7	-	14	TRBV7-9	CASSLREGGIEQYF	TGTGCCAGCAGCTTAAGGGAGGGGGGAATCGAGCAGTACTTC
-	TRBJ2-4	-	15	TRBV6-4	CASSEAFGRGNIQYF	TGTGCCAGCAGTGAAGCCTTCGGCAGGGGAAACATTCAGTACTTC
-	TRBJ1-3	-	14	TRBV11-2	CASSLPGQRNTIYF	TGTGCCAGCAGCTTGCCGGGACAACGAAACACCATATATTTT
-	TRBJ2-3	TRBD1	14	TRBV5-4	CASRADRYTDTQYF	TGTGCCAGCAGGGCGGACAGGTACACAGATACGCAGTATTTT
-	TRBJ2-7	TRBD2	15	TRBV10-3	CATTPLSGGNNEQYF	TGTGCCACCACCCCCCTTAGCGGGGGGAACAACGAGCAGTACTTC
-	TRBJ1-1	-	13	TRBV7-6	CASSFLSNTEAFF	TGTGCCAGCAGCTTCTTATCGAACACTGAAGCTTTCTTT
-	TRBJ2-5	TRBD2	17	TRBV7-9	CASSLSHIAGAGETQYF	TGTGCCAGCAGCTTATCCCATATAGCGGGGGCCGGGGAGACCCAGTACTTC
-	TRBJ2-2	TRBD1	16	TRBV7-8	CASSPGTVQNTGELFF	TGTGCCAGCAGCCCAGGGACAGTGCAGAACACCGGGGAGCTGTTTTTT
-	TRBJ2-3	TRBD2	15	TRBV10-2	CASSVLAGVADTQYF	TGCGCCAGCAGTGTACTAGCGGGGGTGGCAGATACGCAGTATTTT
-	TRBJ1-4	-	14	TRBV2	CASSEAQLGEKLFF	TGTGCCAGCAGTGAAGCACAGTTGGGGGAAAAACTGTTTTTT
-	TRBJ2-3	TRBD2	17	TRBV5-1	CASSVFPAGSTKDTQYF	TGCGCCAGCAGCGTCTTTCCAGCGGGGTCGACAAAAGATACGCAGTATTTT
few	TRBJ1-1	TRBD1	14	TRBV7-8	CARCLAGGNTEAFF	TGTGCCAGATGCCTAGCAGGGGGGAACACTGAAGCTTTCTTT
-	TRBJ2-3	TRBD2	15	TRBV12-5	CASGSGLAVTDTQYF	TGTGCTAGTGGCTCGGGACTAGCGGTCACAGATACGCAGTATTTT
-	TRBJ1-1	-	14	TRBV27	CASRPRGPNTEAFF	TGTGCCAGCAGGCCCCGGGGACCGAACACTGAAGCTTTCTTT
-	TRBJ2-6	TRBD1	18	TRBV5-1	CASSLAAGGADGANVLTF	TGCGCCAGCAGCTTGGCCGCAGGGGGCGCGGATGGGGCCAACGTCCTGACTTTC
-	TRBJ2-6	-	19	TRBV18	CASSPLGGSSISGANVLTF	TGTGCCAGCTCACCACTTGGGGGCAGCTCTATCTCTGGGGCCAACGTCCTGACTTTC
-	TRBJ2-3	TRBD1	14	TRBV7-3	CASSLTGVADTQYF	TGTGCCAGCAGCCTGACAGGGGTCGCAGATACGCAGTATTTT
-	TRBJ2-7	-	15	TRBV9	CASSVGPRDPYEQYF	TGTGCCAGCAGCGTAGGACCCAGGGACCCCTACGAGCAGTACTTC
-	TRBJ1-2	-	13	TRBV28	CASSLSGWGSYTF	TGTGCCAGCAGTTTATCAGGGTGGGGCTCCTACACCTTC
-	TRBJ2-3	-	15	TRBV10-1	CASSDSGLPTDTQYF	TGCGCCAGCAGTGACTCGGGACTCCCCACAGATACGCAGTATTTT
once	TRBJ2-7	-	12	TRBV28	CASRTVPYEQYF	TGTGCCAGCCGGACGGTTCCCTACGAGCAGTACTTC
once	TRBJ2-7	-	13	TRBV5-1	CASSSPISYEQYF	TGCGCCAGCAGCTCTCCGATCTCCTACGAGCAGTACTTC
-	TRBJ2-5	-	13	TRBV19	CASSFSWKETQYF	TGTGCCAGTAGTTTCTCGTGGAAAGAGACCCAGTACTTC
-	TRBJ1-1	-	13	TRBV5-1	CASSFATDTEAFF	TGCGCCAGCAGCTTCGCAACGGACACTGAAGCTTTCTTT
-	TRBJ1-2	TRBD1	13	TRBV5-4	CASSSGQGTGYTF	TGTGCCAGCAGCTCCGGACAGGGCACCGGCTACACCTTC
-	TRBJ2-1	-	15	TRBV5-1	CASSLEGGKDNEQFF	TGCGCCAGCAGCTTGGAGGGCGGTAAAGACAATGAGCAGTTCTTC
-	TRBJ1-4	-	14	TRBV15	CATSKLGRDEKLFF	TGTGCCACCAGCAAGCTGGGGCGCGACGAAAAACTGTTTTTT
-	TRBJ2-5	-	12	TRBV6-1	CASSDFGETQYF	TGTGCCAGCAGTGATTTTGGGGAGACCCAGTACTTC
-	TRBJ2-3	-	15	TRBV29-1	CSAFAGGYSTDTQYF	TGCAGCGCCTTCGCCGGGGGTTATAGCACAGATACGCAGTATTTT
-	TRBJ2-2	-	17	TRBV18	CASSLNSPGADTGELFF	TGTGCCAGCTCACTAAACTCTCCGGGGGCGGACACCGGGGAGCTGTTTTTT
-	TRBJ1-5	-	14	TRBV2	CASSEALHGGPQHF	TGTGCCAGCAGTGAAGCGCTACACGGCGGGCCCCAGCATTTT